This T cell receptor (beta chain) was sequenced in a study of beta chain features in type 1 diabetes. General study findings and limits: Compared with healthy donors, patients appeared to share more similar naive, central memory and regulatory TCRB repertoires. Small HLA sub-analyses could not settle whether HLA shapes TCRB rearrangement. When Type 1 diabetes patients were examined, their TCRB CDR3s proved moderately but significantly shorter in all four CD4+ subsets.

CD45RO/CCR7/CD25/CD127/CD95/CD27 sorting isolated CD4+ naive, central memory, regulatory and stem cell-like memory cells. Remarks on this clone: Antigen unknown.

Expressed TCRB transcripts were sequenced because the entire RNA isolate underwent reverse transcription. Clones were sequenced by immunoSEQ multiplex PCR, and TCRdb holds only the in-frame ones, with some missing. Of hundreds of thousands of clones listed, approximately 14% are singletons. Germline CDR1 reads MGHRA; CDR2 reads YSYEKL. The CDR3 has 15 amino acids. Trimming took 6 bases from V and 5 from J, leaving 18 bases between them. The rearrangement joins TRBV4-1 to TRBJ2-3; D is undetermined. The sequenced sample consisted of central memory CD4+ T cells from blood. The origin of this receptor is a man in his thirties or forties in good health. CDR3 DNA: TGCGCCAGCAGGGACCCAGCAAAGGGATTAGATACGCAGTATTTT. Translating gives CASRDPAKGLDTQYF.